This TCR beta chain stems from a study of cytomegalovirus exposure and HLA in healthy donors. PCR employed 60 Vbeta and 13 Jbeta primers. Per the original data handling: Tens of millions of unique TCR beta chains, roughly 11 million shared, were counted in a later analysis. Measured with immunoSEQ multiplex PCR; TCRdb has only the in-frame clones, and not every one. V and J calls plus clone size are reproduced from that table; the DNA served to infer D and trimming. The table lists 190,000 or so clones, more than 65% of them singletons. At sampling all donors were nominally healthy, likely with unrecorded immune exposures. Deletions cut 3 bases from V and 3 bases from J, with 8 bases between. This CDR3 is built from 13 residues. Looked up from germline, CDR1 is SGHTA and CDR2 is FQGNSA.

V and J are TRBV7-2 and TRBJ1-2, with D perhaps matching TRBD1 (6 bases). This clonotype was sampled from a girl aged 10-17 years in good health and CMV-seropositive. Sequenced input: PBMCs. The CDR3 region is CASSLDRDYGYTF. CDR3 nucleotides: TGTGCCAGCAGCTTGGACAGAGACTATGGCTACACCTTC.